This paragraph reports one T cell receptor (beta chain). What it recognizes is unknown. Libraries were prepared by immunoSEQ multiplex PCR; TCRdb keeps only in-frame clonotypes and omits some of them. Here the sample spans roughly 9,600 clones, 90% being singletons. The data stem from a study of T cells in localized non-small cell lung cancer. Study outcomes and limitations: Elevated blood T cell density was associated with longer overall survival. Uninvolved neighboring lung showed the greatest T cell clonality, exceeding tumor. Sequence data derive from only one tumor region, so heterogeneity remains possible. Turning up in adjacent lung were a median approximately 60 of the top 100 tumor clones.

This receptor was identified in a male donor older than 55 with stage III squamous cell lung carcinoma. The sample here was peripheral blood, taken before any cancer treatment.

The CDR3 DNA reads as TGTGCCATCACTCCTGTGGGGCCCACAGATACGCAGTATTTT. The encoded protein is CAITPVGPTDTQYF. J is TRBJ2-3 and V is TRBV6-1; the D gene is possibly TRBD1 (5 bases). Germline lookup yields CDR1 MNHNS and CDR2 SASEGT. Trimming shortened V by 10 bases and J by 2 bases, and 16 bases separated the two germline ends. The CDR3 sequence is 14 residues long.